What follows are 7 T cell receptor beta chains derived from one specimen sequenced in a study of technical replicates of blood from several donors. Using immunoSEQ multiplex PCR, the repertoire was profiled, and TCRdb retains in-frame clones only, with some absent. Of about 15,000 clones in the sample, approximately 88% are singletons; the top ten hold around 13%. Sequencing was performed on PBMCs. The receptors shown here come from a human donor in good health.

The chain couples TRBV15 to TRBJ1-5, with 12 bases that match TRBD1. CDR3 length equals 16 residues. Germline CDR1 LNHNV, CDR2 YYDKDF (reference sequence). Trimming at V came to 5 bases and at J to 2 bases, leaving 4 bases not matched to a gene. The chain's CDR3 is CATSGGTGGGNQPQHF. For the CDR3, the DNA is TGTGCCACCAGCGGAGGGACAGGGGGCGGCAATCAGCCCCAGCATTTT.

This clone was counted a few times. The genes are TRBV9 and TRBJ1-3; TRBD1 might be the D (5 bases). CDR1 and CDR2 (germline): SGDLS, YYNGEE. The V end lost 0 bases, the J end lost 4 bases, and 17 bases lay between the germline ends. CDR3 length: 17 amino acids. CDR3 amino acids: CASSVALGGVIGNTIYF. CDR3 nucleotide sequence: TGTGCCAGCAGCGTAGCCCTGGGAGGGGTAATAGGAAACACCATATATTTT. The full variable domain, in which reference TRBV9 and TRBJ1-3 provide the parts outside the CDR3, is DSGVTQTPKHLITATGQRVTLRCSPRSGDLSVYWYQQSLDQGLQFLIQYYNGEERAKGNILERFSAQQFPDLHSELNLSSLELGDSALYFCASSVALGGVIGNTIYFGEGSWLTVV.

The CDR3 sequence: CASSLTGAGQETQYF. In DNA form, the CDR3 reads TGCGCCAGCAGCTTGACGGGAGCTGGTCAAGAGACCCAGTACTTC. J is TRBJ2-5 and V is TRBV5-1; D may be TRBD2 (6 bases). V gave up 1 base and J gave up 2 bases, with 12 bases separating them. This CDR3 spans 15 amino acids. Per germline, CDR1 SGHRS and CDR2 YFSETQ. Full variable domain (rest looked up from reference TRBV5-1 and TRBJ2-5): KAGVTQTPRYLIKTRGQQVTLSCSPISGHRSVSWYQQTPGQGLQFLFEYFSETQRNKGNFPGRFSGRQFSNSRSEMNVSTLELGDSALYLCASSLTGAGQETQYFGPGTRLLVL.

The CDR3: CASSAGLLYEQYF. The CDR3 region has the DNA TGTGCCAGCAGCGCGGGCCTCCTCTACGAGCAGTACTTC. This chain uses TRBV14 with TRBJ2-7; D perhaps matches TRBD2 (5 bases). This CDR3 has 13 amino acids. Germline CDR1 is SGHDN and CDR2 is FVKESK. V shed 5 bases and J shed 3 bases, with 11 bases lying between them.

The gene calls are TRBV5-1 and TRBJ2-1; perhaps TRBD2 as D (5 bases). Germline V gives CDR1 SGHRS, CDR2 YFSETQ. The CDR3 spans 16 residues. Trimming left V 0 bases short and J 4 bases short, with 14 bases between. For the CDR3, the DNA is TGCGCCAGCAGCTTGGAATTAATGAGGGAGTACAATGAGCAGTTCTTC. Residues: CASSLELMREYNEQFF.

CDR3 DNA: TGTGCCAGCAAGCGGGGGGCCTACAATGAGCAGTTCTTC. Translated: CASKRGAYNEQFF. The chain carries TRBV5-4 and TRBJ2-1; TRBD2 matches 9 bases. Germline CDR1 is SGHNT and CDR2 is YYREEE (reference sequence). The J segment lost 2 bases and the V segment lost 6 bases, leaving 0 bases of the junction unmatched. CDR3 length: 13 residues. The full variable domain, rest sourced from reference TRBV5-4 and TRBJ2-1, is ETGVTQSPTHLIKTRGQQVTLRCSSQSGHNTVSWYQQALGQGPQFIFQYYREEENGRGNFPPRFSGLQFPNYSSELNVNALELDDSALYLCASKRGAYNEQFFGPGTRLTVL.

V usage is TRBV6-4 and J usage is TRBJ1-5; TRBD1 matches at 7 bases. The trim removed 6 bases at V and 5 bases at J, leaving 10 bases unmatched. Germline lookup yields CDR1 MRHNA and CDR2 SNTAGT. The CDR3 runs to 15 residues. The CDR3 loop is CASSARTGADQPQHF. Written as DNA, the CDR3 is TGTGCCAGCAGCGCCCGGACAGGCGCTGATCAGCCCCAGCATTTT.